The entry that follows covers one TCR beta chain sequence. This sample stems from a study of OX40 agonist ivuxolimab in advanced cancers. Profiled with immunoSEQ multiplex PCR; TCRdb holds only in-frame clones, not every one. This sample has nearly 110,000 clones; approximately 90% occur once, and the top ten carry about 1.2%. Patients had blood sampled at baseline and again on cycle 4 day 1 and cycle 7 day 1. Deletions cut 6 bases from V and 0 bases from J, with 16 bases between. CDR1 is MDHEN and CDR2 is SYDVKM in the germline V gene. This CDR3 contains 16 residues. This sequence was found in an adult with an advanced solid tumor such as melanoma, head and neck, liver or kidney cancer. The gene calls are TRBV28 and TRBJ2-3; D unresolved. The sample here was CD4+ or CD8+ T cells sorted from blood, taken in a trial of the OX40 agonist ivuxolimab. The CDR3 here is CASRPGTVISTDTQYF. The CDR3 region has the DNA TGTGCCAGCAGACCTGGCACGGTAATTAGCACAGATACGCAGTATTTT.